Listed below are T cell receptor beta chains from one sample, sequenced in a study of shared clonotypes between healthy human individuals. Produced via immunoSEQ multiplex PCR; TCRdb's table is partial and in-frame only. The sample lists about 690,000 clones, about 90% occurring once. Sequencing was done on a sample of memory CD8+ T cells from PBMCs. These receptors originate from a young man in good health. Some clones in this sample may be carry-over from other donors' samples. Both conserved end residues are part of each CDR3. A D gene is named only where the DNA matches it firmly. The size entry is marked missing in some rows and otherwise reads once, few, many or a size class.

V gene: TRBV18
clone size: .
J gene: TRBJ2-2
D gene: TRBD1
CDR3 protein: CASSPGGTGEAGELFF
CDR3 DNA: TGTGCCAGCTCGCCGGGCGGAACAGGGGAAGCCGGGGAGCTGTTTTTT

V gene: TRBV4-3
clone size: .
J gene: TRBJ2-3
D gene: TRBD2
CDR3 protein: CASSQSSSGSLDTQYF
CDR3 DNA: TGCGCCAGCAGCCAATCTTCTAGCGGGAGTTTAGATACGCAGTATTTT

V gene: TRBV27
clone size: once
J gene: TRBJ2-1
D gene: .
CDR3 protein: CASSLYPVFMIEGAEQFF
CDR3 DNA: TGTGCCAGCAGTTTATATCCAGTCTTCATGATTGAGGGAGCTGAGCAGTTCTTC

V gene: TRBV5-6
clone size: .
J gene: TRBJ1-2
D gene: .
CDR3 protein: CASSFQGYGYTF
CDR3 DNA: TGTGCCAGCAGCTTCCAGGGCTATGGCTACACCTTC

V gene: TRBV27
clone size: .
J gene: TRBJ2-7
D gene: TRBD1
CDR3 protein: CASSVGQGTYEQYF
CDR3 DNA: TGTGCCAGCAGTGTGGGACAGGGAACCTACGAGCAGTACTTC

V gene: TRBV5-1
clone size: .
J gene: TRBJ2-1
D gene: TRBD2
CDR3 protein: CASSSGEGEQFF
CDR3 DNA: TGCGCCAGCAGTTCGGGGGAGGGTGAGCAGTTCTTC

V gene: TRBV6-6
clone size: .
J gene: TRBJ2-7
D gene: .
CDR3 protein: CASSLTGLGAIEQYF
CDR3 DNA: TGTGCCAGCAGTCTCACGGGGCTGGGGGCGATCGAGCAGTACTTC

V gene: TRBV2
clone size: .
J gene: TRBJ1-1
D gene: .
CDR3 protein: CASSEGPGHRNPNTEAFF
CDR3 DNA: TGTGCCAGCAGTGAAGGGCCGGGACATAGAAATCCGAACACTGAAGCTTTCTTT

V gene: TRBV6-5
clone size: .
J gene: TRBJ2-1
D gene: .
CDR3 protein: CASSYDESPGSEFF
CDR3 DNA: TGTGCCAGCAGTTACGACGAGTCTCCAGGGTCGGAGTTCTTC

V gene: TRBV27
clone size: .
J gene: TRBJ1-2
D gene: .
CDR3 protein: CASGPLDGYTF
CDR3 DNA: TGTGCCAGCGGGCCGTTGGATGGCTACACCTTC

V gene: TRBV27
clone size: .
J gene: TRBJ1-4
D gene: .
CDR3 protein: CASSSSGVWGATNEKLFF
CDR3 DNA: TGTGCCAGCAGTTCCTCGGGGGTATGGGGTGCAACTAATGAAAAACTGTTTTTT

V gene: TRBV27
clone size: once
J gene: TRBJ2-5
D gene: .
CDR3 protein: CASSPHNNTGGQYF
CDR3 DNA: TGTGCCAGCAGTCCGCATAATAACACAGGCGGCCAGTACTTC

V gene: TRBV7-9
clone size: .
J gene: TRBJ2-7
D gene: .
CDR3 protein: CASSLLSEGQYF
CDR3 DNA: TGTGCCAGCAGCTTATTGAGCGAAGGGCAGTACTTC

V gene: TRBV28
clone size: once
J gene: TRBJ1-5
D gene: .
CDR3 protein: CASSRPWGNQPQHF
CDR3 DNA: TGTGCCAGCAGTCGTCCCTGGGGCAATCAGCCCCAGCATTTT

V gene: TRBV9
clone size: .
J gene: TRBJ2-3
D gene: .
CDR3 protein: CASSDRVSTDTQYF
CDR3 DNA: TGTGCCAGCAGCGACAGGGTTAGCACAGATACGCAGTATTTT

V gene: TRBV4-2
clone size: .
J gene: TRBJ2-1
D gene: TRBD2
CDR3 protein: CASSPTSGWSYNEQFF
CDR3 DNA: TGTGCCAGCAGCCCGACTAGCGGGTGGTCCTACAATGAGCAGTTCTTC

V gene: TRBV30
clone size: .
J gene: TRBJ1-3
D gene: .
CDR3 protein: CAWSLFGHWSSGNTIYF
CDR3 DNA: TGTGCCTGGAGTTTATTTGGACACTGGAGCTCTGGAAACACCATATATTTT

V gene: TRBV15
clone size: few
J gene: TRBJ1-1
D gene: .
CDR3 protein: CATSEGWGNTEAFF
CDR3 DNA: TGTGCCACCAGCGAAGGCTGGGGAAACACTGAAGCTTTCTTT

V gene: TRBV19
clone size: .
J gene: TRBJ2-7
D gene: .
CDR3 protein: CASSPSRVVGEQYF
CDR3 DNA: TGTGCCAGTAGTCCATCCAGGGTGGTGGGCGAGCAGTACTTC

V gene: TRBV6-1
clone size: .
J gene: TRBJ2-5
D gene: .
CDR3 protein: CASRAGSSGGETQYF
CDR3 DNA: TGTGCCAGCAGGGCCGGGTCTTCGGGCGGAGAGACCCAGTACTTC

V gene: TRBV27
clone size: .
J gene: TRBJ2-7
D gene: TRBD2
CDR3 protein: CASRRLAGMYYEQYF
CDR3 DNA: TGTGCCAGCAGGAGACTAGCGGGAATGTACTACGAGCAGTACTTC

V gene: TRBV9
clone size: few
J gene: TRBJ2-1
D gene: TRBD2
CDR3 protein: CASSVGGRVYNEQFF
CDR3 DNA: TGTGCCAGCAGCGTAGGCGGGAGGGTCTACAATGAGCAGTTCTTC

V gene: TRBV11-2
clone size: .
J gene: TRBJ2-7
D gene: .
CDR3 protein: CASSLTAARGNYEQYF
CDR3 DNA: TGTGCCAGCAGCTTAACCGCAGCCCGAGGAAACTACGAGCAGTACTTC

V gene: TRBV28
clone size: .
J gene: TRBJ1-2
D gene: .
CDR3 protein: CASSSQTNYGYTF
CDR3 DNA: TGTGCCAGCAGTTCTCAAACTAACTATGGCTACACCTTC

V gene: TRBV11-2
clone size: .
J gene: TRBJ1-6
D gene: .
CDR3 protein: CASSQQADGNSPLHF
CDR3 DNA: TGTGCCAGCAGCCAGCAAGCGGACGGGAATTCACCCCTCCACTTT

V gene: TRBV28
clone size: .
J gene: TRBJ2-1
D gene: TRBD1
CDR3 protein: CASSPGSGGSYNEQFF
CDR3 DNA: TGTGCCAGCAGTCCCGGGTCAGGGGGCTCCTACAATGAGCAGTTCTTC

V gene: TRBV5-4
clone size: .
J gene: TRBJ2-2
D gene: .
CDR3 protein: CASGSSELAFGELFF
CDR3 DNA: TGTGCCAGCGGCTCCTCGGAACTAGCTTTTGGGGAGCTGTTTTTT

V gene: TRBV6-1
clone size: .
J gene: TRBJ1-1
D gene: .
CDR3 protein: CASSESTVMNTEAFF
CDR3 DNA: TGTGCCAGCAGTGAGAGTACAGTGATGAACACTGAAGCTTTCTTT

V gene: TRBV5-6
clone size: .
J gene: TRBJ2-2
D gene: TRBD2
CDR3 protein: CASSLWPSGNTGELFF
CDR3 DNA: TGTGCCAGCAGCTTGTGGCCTAGCGGTAACACCGGGGAGCTGTTTTTT

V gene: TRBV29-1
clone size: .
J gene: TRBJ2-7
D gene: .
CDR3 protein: CSVVGYGEQYF
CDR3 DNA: TGCAGCGTTGTTGGGTACGGGGAGCAGTACTTC

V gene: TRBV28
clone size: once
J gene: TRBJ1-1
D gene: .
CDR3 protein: CASSLGQGPTEAFF
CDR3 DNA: TGTGCCAGCAGTTTAGGGCAGGGCCCCACTGAAGCTTTCTTT

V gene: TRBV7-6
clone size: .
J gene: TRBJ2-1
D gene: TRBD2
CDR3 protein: CASSLGLAGYNEQFF
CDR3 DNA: TGTGCCAGCAGCTTAGGACTAGCGGGGTACAATGAGCAGTTCTTC

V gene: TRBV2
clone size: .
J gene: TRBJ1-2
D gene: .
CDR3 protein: CASSELQQGYGYTF
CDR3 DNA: TGTGCCAGCAGTGAATTACAGCAGGGTTATGGCTACACCTTC

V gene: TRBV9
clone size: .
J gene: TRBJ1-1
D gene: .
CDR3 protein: CASSSTGNTEAFF
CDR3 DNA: TGTGCCAGCAGCAGTACCGGGAACACTGAAGCTTTCTTT

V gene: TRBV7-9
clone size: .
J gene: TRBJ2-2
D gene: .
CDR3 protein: CASSSPARTGELFF
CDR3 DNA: TGTGCCAGCAGCTCTCCAGCGCGCACCGGGGAGCTGTTTTTT

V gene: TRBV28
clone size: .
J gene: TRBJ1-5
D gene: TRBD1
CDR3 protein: CASSFEATGNQPQHF
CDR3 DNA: TGTGCCAGCAGTTTTGAAGCGACAGGGAATCAGCCCCAGCATTTT

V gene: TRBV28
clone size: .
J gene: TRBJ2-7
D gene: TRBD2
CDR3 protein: CASSTSGSHYEQYF
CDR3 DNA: TGTGCCAGCAGCACTAGCGGGAGCCACTACGAGCAGTACTTC

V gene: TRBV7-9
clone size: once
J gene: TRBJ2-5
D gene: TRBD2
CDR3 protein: CASSYLSGTDQETQYF
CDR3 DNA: TGTGCCAGCAGCTACCTGAGCGGGACCGACCAAGAGACCCAGTACTTC

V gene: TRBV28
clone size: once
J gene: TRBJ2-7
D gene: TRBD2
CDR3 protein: CASSVGLGYEQYF
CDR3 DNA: TGTGCCAGCAGTGTAGGACTAGGCTACGAGCAGTACTTC

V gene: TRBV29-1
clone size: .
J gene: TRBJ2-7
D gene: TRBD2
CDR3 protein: CSVLRTSGLPYEQYF
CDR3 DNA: TGCAGCGTTCTCAGGACTAGCGGGTTGCCCTACGAGCAGTACTTC

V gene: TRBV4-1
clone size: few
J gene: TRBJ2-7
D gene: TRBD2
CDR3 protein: CASSHRLAGGYEQYF
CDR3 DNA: TGCGCCAGCAGCCATCGACTAGCGGGAGGATACGAGCAGTACTTC

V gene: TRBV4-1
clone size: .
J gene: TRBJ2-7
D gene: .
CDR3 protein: CASSQGELLYEQYF
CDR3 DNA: TGCGCCAGCAGCCAAGGGGAGCTCCTCTACGAGCAGTACTTC